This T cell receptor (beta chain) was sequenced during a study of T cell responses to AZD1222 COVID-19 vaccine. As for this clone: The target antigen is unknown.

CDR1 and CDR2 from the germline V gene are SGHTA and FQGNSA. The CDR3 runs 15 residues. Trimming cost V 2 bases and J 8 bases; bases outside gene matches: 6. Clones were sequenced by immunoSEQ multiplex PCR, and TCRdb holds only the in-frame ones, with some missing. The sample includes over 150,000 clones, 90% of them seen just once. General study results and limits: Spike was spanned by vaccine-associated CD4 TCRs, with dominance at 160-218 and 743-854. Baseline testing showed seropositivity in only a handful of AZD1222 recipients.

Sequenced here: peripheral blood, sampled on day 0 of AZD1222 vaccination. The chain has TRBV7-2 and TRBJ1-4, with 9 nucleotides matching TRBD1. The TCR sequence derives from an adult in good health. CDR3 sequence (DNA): TGTGCCAGCAGCTTACAGCGGGACAGGGTGGAAAAACTGTTTTTT. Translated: CASSLQRDRVEKLFF.